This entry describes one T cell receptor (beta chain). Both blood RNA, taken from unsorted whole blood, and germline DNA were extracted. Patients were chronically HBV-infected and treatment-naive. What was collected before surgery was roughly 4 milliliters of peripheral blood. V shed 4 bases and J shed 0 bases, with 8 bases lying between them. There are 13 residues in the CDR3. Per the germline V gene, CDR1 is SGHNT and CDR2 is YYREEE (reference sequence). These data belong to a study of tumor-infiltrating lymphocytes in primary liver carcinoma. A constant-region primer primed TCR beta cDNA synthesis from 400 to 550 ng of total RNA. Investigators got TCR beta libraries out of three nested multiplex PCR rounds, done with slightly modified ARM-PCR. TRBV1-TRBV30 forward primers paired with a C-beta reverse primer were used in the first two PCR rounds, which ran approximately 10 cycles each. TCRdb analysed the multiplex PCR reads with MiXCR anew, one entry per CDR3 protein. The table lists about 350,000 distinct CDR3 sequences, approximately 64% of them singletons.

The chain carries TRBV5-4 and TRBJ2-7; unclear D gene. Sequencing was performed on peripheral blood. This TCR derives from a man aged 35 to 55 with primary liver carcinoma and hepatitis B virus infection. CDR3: CASSPRTSYEQYF. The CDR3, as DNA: TGTGCCAGCAGCCCCCGGACCTCCTACGAGCAGTACTTC.